This T cell receptor (beta chain) was captured by sequencing in a study of T cells in women clearing cervical HPV infection. Study overall: Cases' blood sampling followed lesion detection by median roughly five months (90 to 200).

Cervical HPV DNA detected by MY09/MY11 PCR, typed by dot-blot. In regard to this clone: Its antigen is currently unknown. The read ends 3 residues shy of where the CDR3 ends; the end is completed using the germline J gene.

Study-wide results and caveats: TRBV6-7 relative abundance averaged roughly 0.1% in cases and 0.15% to 0.2% in controls. CIN3+ cases had significantly higher TCR richness than controls; evenness did not differ.

The ends were cut back, 0 bases at V and 3 bases at J, with 13 bases in the middle. CDR3 size: 16 residues. Per the germline V gene, CDR1 is SGHRS and CDR2 is YFSETQ. The protocol was immunoSEQ multiplex PCR, while the TCRdb copy is restricted to in-frame clones and leaves out a portion. Its table records about 22,000 clones. The material sequenced was blood buffy coat. The receptor's source is a woman between 18 and 70 years old with a cervical HPV16 infection that either progressed to CIN3+ or cleared (not recorded which). This chain uses TRBV5-1 with TRBJ1-3; perhaps TRBD1 as D (6 bases). The sequenced CDR3 bases are TGCGCCAGCAGCTTGGTGGGACAACGAGATGGAAACACC. The encoded protein is CASSLVGQRDGNT. The entire CDR3 protein reads CASSLVGQRDGNTIYF.